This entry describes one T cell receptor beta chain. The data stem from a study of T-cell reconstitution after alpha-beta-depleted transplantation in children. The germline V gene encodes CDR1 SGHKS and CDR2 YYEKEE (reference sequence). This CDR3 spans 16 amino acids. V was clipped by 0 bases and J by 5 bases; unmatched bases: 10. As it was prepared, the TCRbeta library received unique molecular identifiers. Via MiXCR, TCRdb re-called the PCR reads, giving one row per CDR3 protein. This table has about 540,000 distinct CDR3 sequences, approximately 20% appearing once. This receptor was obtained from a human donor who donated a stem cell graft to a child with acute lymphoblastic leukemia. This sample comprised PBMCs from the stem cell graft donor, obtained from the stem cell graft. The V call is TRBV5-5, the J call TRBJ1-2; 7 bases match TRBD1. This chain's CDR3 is CASSLGQGTRRYGYTF. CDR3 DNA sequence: TGTGCCAGCAGCTTGGGACAGGGTACTCGTAGATATGGCTACACCTTC.